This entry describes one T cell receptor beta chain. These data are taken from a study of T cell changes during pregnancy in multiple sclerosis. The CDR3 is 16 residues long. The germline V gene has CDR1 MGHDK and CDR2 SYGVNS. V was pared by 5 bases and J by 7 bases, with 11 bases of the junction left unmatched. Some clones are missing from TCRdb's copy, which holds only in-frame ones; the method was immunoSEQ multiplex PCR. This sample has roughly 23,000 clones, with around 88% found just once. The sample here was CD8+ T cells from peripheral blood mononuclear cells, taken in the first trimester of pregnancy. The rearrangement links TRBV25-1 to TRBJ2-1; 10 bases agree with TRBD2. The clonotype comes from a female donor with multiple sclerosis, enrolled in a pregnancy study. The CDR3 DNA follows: TGTGCCAGCAGTCAACAGCGGGAGGGGTTAGTGAATGAGCAGTTCTTC. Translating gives CASSQQREGLVNEQFF.